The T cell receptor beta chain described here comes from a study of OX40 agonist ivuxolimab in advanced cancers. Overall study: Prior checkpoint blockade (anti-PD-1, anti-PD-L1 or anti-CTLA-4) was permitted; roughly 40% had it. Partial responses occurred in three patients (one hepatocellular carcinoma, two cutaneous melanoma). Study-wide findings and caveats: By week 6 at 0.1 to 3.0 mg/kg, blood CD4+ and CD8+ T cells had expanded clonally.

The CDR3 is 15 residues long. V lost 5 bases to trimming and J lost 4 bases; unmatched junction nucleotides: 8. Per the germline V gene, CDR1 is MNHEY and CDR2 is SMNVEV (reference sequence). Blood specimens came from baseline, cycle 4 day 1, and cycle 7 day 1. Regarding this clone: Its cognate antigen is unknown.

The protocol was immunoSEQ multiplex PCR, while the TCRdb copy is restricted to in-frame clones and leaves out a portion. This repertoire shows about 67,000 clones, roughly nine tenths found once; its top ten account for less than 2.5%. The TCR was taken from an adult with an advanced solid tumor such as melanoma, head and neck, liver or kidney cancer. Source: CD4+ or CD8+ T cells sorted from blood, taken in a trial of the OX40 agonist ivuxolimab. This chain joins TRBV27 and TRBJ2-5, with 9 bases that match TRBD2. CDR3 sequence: CASSVSSSGAETQYF. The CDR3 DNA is TGTGCCAGCAGTGTTTCTTCTAGCGGGGCAGAGACCCAGTACTTC.